This TCR beta chain was observed in a study of cytomegalovirus exposure and HLA in healthy donors. Study background: Among the 350 to 400 donors who were genotyped, 70% to 90% fell in the genetic ancestry cluster that is associated with self-reported Caucasian donors.

PCR amplification relied on 60 Vbeta primers (plus 13 Jbeta primers). The repertoire was sequenced with immunoSEQ multiplex PCR; TCRdb's copy has only in-frame clones and lacks some. This table has 110,000 to 150,000 clones, 80% appearing once. Study observations and caveats: The authors judged a highly shared variant cluster likely a sequencing artifact. Follow-up analysis found HLA locus-dependent TCR association rates, highest for DRB1 and lowest for HLA-C. Most TCRs appeared rarely, but some public TCRs recurred in many donors.

Of note for this clone: Its antigen is not known.

This CDR3 comprises 15 residues. Germline CDR1 and CDR2: SGHRS and YFSETQ. The V gene end was trimmed by 4 bases and the J gene end by 1 base; junction bases not matched to a gene: 4. This sequence was found in a male donor in good health and CMV-seronegative. The specimen sequenced was PBMCs. V usage is TRBV5-1 and J usage is TRBJ1-5; 8 nucleotides line up with TRBD1. CDR3 nucleotides: TGCGCCAGCAGCCCTGGGACAGGAAGCAATCAGCCCCAGCATTTT. It translates to CASSPGTGSNQPQHF.